This T cell receptor (beta chain) is drawn from a study of blood T cell repertoires in COVID-19. Whole-study context: PBMCs, B-cell-depleted T cells, or T cells provided the cDNA or gDNA that made up the material.

In the original workflow: Reference gene primer amplification in the assay estimated nucleated cell counts. TCRdb's copy holds only in-frame clones and misses some; the assay was immunoSEQ multiplex PCR. From that table come the V and J calls and clone size; the DNA was used to work out D and trimming. The top ten clones hold approximately 9.5% of a sample with 120,000 to 150,000 clones, 84% of them seen once. The germline CDR1 and CDR2 sequences are MNHEY and SVGEGT. The CDR3 runs to 14 residues. V gave up 3 bases and J gave up 6 bases, with 12 bases separating them. The chain employs TRBV6-2 or TRBV6-3 and TRBJ2-1; D not resolved. The material sequenced was peripheral blood. The origin of this receptor is a woman older than 75 in a cohort sampled during active or convalescent COVID-19. The CDR3 is CASSYLVAPNEQFF. In DNA form, the CDR3 reads TGTGCCAGCAGTTATTTGGTAGCACCCAATGAGCAGTTCTTC.